A selection of T cell receptor beta chains follows, all from one sample in a study of blood T cell repertoires in COVID-19. Sequencing used immunoSEQ multiplex PCR; TCRdb keeps in-frame clones, though not all of them. The sample yields fewer than 350,000 clones, approximately 90% seen once. The material sequenced was PBMCs or T cells enriched from blood (not recorded which). These receptors were taken from a woman in her thirties with acute COVID-19. Both conserved end residues are part of each CDR3. Fields, in order: clone size, J gene, D gene, V gene, CDR3 protein, CDR3 DNA. The D gene is left open where the match is weak. Clone size is given for some rows only: seen once, a few or many times, or a class if the clone is expanded.

>.|TRBJ2-2|.|TRBV7-6
CASSPPLANTGELFF
TGTGCCAGCAGCCCCCCACTAGCGAACACCGGGGAGCTGTTTTTT
>.|TRBJ2-5|TRBD2|TRBV7-2
CASSLWPAGGGETQYF
TGTGCCAGCAGCTTGTGGCCAGCGGGAGGAGGGGAGACCCAGTACTTC
>.|TRBJ1-2|.|TRBV4-2
CASSQETGFGNYGYTF
TGTGCCAGCAGCCAAGAAACAGGGTTTGGGAACTATGGCTACACCTTC
>.|TRBJ2-3|TRBD2|TRBV28
CASSVGRAAPTDTQYF
TGTGCCAGCAGCGTCGGGAGGGCCGCCCCCACAGATACGCAGTATTTT
>.|TRBJ2-5|TRBD2|TRBV19
CASRDISGSGETQYF
TGTGCCAGTAGAGATATCAGCGGGAGTGGAGAGACCCAGTACTTC
>.|TRBJ2-1|.|TRBV3-1/TRBV3-2
CASSQVRTDGRQFF
TGTGCCAGCAGCCAAGTGAGGACAGATGGGAGGCAGTTCTTC
>.|TRBJ1-6|.|TRBV4-1
CASSQDRTGNNSPLHF
TGCGCCAGCAGCCAAGATCGAACAGGGAATAATTCACCCCTCCACTTT
>.|TRBJ2-7|.|TRBV10-3
CAISENWSSYEQYF
TGTGCCATCAGTGAGAATTGGAGCTCCTACGAGCAGTACTTC
>.|TRBJ2-1|TRBD2|TRBV18
CASSPGTGGHNEQFF
TGTGCCAGCTCACCTGGGACGGGAGGTCACAATGAGCAGTTCTTC
>once|TRBJ1-2|.|TRBV9
CASSVVTGGYTF
TGTGCCAGCAGCGTAGTTACAGGGGGCTACACCTTC
>.|TRBJ2-6|TRBD1|TRBV19
CASSMTSGTAGANVLTF
TGTGCCAGTAGTATGACCTCCGGGACAGCTGGGGCCAACGTCCTGACTTTC
>.|TRBJ2-7|TRBD2|TRBV13
CASSPSRTSAYSYEQYF
TGTGCCAGCAGCCCTTCGAGGACTAGCGCCTACTCCTACGAGCAGTACTTC
>once|TRBJ2-1|.|TRBV11-2
CASSLDHRSRSYNEQFF
TGTGCCAGCAGCTTAGACCACAGGTCAAGGTCCTACAATGAGCAGTTCTTC
>.|TRBJ2-5|.|TRBV25-1
CASSEYRGEETQYF
TGTGCCAGCAGTGAATACAGGGGAGAGGAGACCCAGTACTTC
>.|TRBJ2-2|.|TRBV10-3
CAIRDTSGSNTGELFF
TGTGCCATCAGAGACACGAGCGGATCGAACACCGGGGAGCTGTTTTTT
>.|TRBJ1-2|.|TRBV12-3/TRBV12-4
CASSPTGNYGYTF
TGTGCCAGCAGTCCAACAGGAAACTATGGCTACACCTTC
>.|TRBJ2-3|.|TRBV2
CASSEILTSTDTQYF
TGTGCCAGCAGTGAGATTCTAACTAGCACAGATACGCAGTATTTT
>.|TRBJ1-1|.|TRBV5-1
CASSLGTTGNTEAFF
TGCGCCAGCAGCTTGGGGACTACAGGGAACACTGAAGCTTTCTTT
>.|TRBJ2-3|TRBD2|TRBV5-1
CASRQTSWADTQYF
TGCGCCAGCAGGCAGACTAGCTGGGCAGATACGCAGTATTTT
>.|TRBJ1-4|TRBD1|TRBV5-6
CASSTPRDRGPEKLFF
TGTGCCAGCAGCACCCCCCGAGACAGGGGGCCGGAAAAACTGTTTTTT
>.|TRBJ1-5|TRBD1|TRBV7-9
CASSYGTELNQPQHF
TGTGCCAGCAGCTACGGGACAGAACTCAATCAGCCCCAGCATTTT
>few|TRBJ2-3|TRBD2|TRBV6-5
CASSTSDTDTQYF
TGTGCCAGCAGTACTAGCGACACAGATACGCAGTATTTT
>.|TRBJ1-1|.|TRBV15
CATSRDQGSEAFF
TGTGCCACCAGCAGAGATCAGGGGTCTGAAGCTTTCTTT
>.|TRBJ2-4|.|TRBV27
CASSFRGATQNIQYF
TGTGCCAGCAGTTTCAGGGGGGCGACCCAAAACATTCAGTACTTC
>.|TRBJ2-1|.|TRBV29-1
CSASGAGDEQFF
TGCAGCGCCTCCGGGGCAGGGGATGAGCAGTTCTTC
>.|TRBJ2-2|.|TRBV7-9
CASSPLREVRDGELFF
TGTGCCAGCAGCCCCTTAAGAGAGGTGCGCGACGGGGAGCTGTTTTTT
>.|TRBJ1-1|.|TRBV3-1/TRBV3-2
CASSQSGWGEAFF
TGTGCCAGCAGTCAATCAGGGTGGGGTGAAGCTTTCTTT
>.|TRBJ1-2|.|TRBV28
CASSPTLTGDYGYTF
TGTGCCAGCAGTCCAACATTGACAGGCGACTATGGCTACACCTTC
>.|TRBJ2-5|TRBD2|TRBV19
CASKGGRETQYF
TGTGCCAGTAAGGGCGGGAGAGAGACCCAGTACTTC
>.|TRBJ1-2|.|TRBV28
CASTELPRYGYTF
TGTGCCAGCACCGAGCTGCCCCGCTATGGCTACACCTTC
>.|TRBJ1-1|.|TRBV28
CASSPRAGVNTEAFF
TGTGCCAGCAGTCCCAGGGCAGGGGTGAACACTGAAGCTTTCTTT
>once|TRBJ1-2|TRBD1|TRBV27
CASSSAGTGFGYTF
TGTGCCAGCAGTTCAGCCGGGACAGGGTTTGGCTACACCTTC
>.|TRBJ2-3|.|TRBV27
CASSLYVREWGTDTQYF
TGTGCCAGCAGTTTATACGTACGGGAGTGGGGCACAGATACGCAGTATTTT
>.|TRBJ1-3|.|TRBV10-3
CAIQVENTIYF
TGTGCCATTCAGGTAGAAAACACCATATATTTT
>.|TRBJ1-5|.|TRBV21-1
CASSIFSGGNQPQHF
TGTGCCAGCAGCATCTTTTCAGGTGGAAATCAGCCCCAGCATTTT
>.|TRBJ2-2|.|TRBV5-1
CASSLAGTRSTTTGELFF
TGCGCCAGCAGCTTGGCCGGGACTCGGAGTACTACCACCGGGGAGCTGTTTTTT
>.|TRBJ1-4|TRBD1|TRBV7-2
CASSQGQGVNEKLFF
TGTGCCAGCAGCCAAGGACAGGGGGTTAATGAAAAACTGTTTTTT
>.|TRBJ1-2|.|TRBV6-4
CASSQLPGAHPNYGYTF
TGTGCCAGCAGCCAGCTCCCGGGTGCCCATCCTAACTATGGCTACACCTTC
>.|TRBJ2-1|.|TRBV5-1
CASHTMSGQYNEQFF
TGCGCCAGCCACACCATGAGCGGGCAGTACAATGAGCAGTTCTTC
>.|TRBJ2-7|.|TRBV28
CASSTITSYEQYF
TGTGCCAGCAGTACCATCACTAGCTACGAGCAGTACTTC
>.|TRBJ2-1|TRBD2|TRBV15
CATSRAPQAELAGYNEQFF
TGTGCCACCAGCAGAGCCCCCCAGGCCGAGCTAGCGGGGTACAATGAGCAGTTCTTC
>.|TRBJ1-5|.|TRBV11-3
CASSLGGRVYSNQPQHF
TGTGCCAGCAGCTTAGGAGGCCGGGTGTATAGCAATCAGCCCCAGCATTTT
>.|TRBJ1-6|.|TRBV2
CASSVSNSPLHF
TGTGCCAGCAGTGTCTCTAATTCACCCCTCCACTTT
>.|TRBJ2-2|.|TRBV30
CAWTGPGELFF
TGTGCCTGGACAGGGCCCGGGGAGCTGTTTTTT
>.|TRBJ2-5|.|TRBV4-1
CASSPDRPIQETQYF
TGCGCCAGCAGCCCGGACAGACCAATTCAAGAGACCCAGTACTTC
>.|TRBJ2-7|.|TRBV5-1
CASSLALSYEQYF
TGCGCCAGCAGCCTGGCCCTCTCCTACGAGCAGTACTTC
>.|TRBJ2-5|.|TRBV19
CASSIGDNIQETQYF
TGTGCCAGTAGTATTGGGGACAACATCCAAGAGACCCAGTACTTC
>.|TRBJ2-3|TRBD1|TRBV25-1
CASSEWGQGKTDTQYF
TGTGCCAGCAGTGAATGGGGACAGGGGAAGACAGATACGCAGTATTTT
>.|TRBJ2-3|TRBD2|TRBV7-6
CASSSLAGGPTDTQYF
TGTGCCAGCAGCTCCCTAGCGGGAGGGCCCACAGATACGCAGTATTTT
>.|TRBJ2-7|TRBD2|TRBV6-5
CASRTREGLNEQYF
TGTGCCAGCAGAACAAGGGAGGGCTTGAACGAGCAGTACTTC
>.|TRBJ2-2|TRBD2|TRBV5-4
CASTNGQSGKVTGELFF
TGTGCCAGCACCAACGGCCAAAGCGGGAAGGTCACCGGGGAGCTGTTTTTT
>once|TRBJ1-2|TRBD1|TRBV4-1
CASSQVVAGGAAGYTF
TGCGCCAGCAGCCAGGTAGTAGCAGGGGGCGCGGCGGGCTACACCTTC
>.|TRBJ2-1|TRBD2|TRBV9
CASSVEVAGNFGNEQFF
TGTGCCAGCAGCGTAGAAGTAGCGGGAAATTTTGGGAATGAGCAGTTCTTC
>.|TRBJ1-2|TRBD1|TRBV4-2
CASSHEGAGGYTF
TGTGCCAGCAGCCACGAGGGGGCCGGTGGCTACACCTTC